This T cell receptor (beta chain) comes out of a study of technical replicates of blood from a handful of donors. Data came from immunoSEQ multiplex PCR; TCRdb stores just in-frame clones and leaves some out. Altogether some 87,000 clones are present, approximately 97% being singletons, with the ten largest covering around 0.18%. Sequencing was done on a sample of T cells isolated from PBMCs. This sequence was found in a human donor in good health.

The CDR3: CSASVYEQFF. The CDR3 nucleotides read TGCAGTGCTAGCGTGTATGAGCAGTTCTTC. V and J are TRBV20-1 and TRBJ2-1; no clear D gene. Trimming stripped 3 bases from V and 8 bases from J, with 5 bases between. CDR3 length: 10 residues. Germline V gene lookup returns CDR1 DFQATT and CDR2 SNEGSKA (reference sequence).